The rows below give T cell receptor beta chains drawn from one sample of a study of blood T cell repertoires in COVID-19. Sequencing used immunoSEQ multiplex PCR; TCRdb keeps in-frame clones, though not all of them. The sample holds 180,000 or so clones, over 80% seen once. The sample taken for sequencing was PBMCs or T cells enriched from blood (not recorded which). All receptors derive from a woman aged 45-60 years who had recovered from COVID-19. CDR3s include the opening cysteine and the closing phenylalanine or tryptophan. The order of the fields is V gene, D gene, J gene, clone size, CDR3 protein, CDR3 DNA. The D gene is left open where the match is weak. Expanded clones are given a class, and other clones once, few, many or no size at all.

V: TRBV5-1; D: .; J: TRBJ2-2; size: .; CDR3: CASSLLGSGAGELFF; DNA: TGCGCCAGCAGCTTGCTTGGTAGTGGAGCCGGGGAGCTGTTTTTT
V: TRBV27; D: .; J: TRBJ1-1; size: .; CDR3: CASRPYSRGMNTEAFF; DNA: TGTGCCAGCAGGCCATACAGTCGCGGGATGAACACTGAAGCTTTCTTT
V: TRBV2; D: .; J: TRBJ2-3; size: .; CDR3: CASTMGRVDTQYF; DNA: TGTGCCAGCACGATGGGGCGAGTAGATACGCAGTATTTT
V: TRBV10-3; D: .; J: TRBJ1-2; size: few; CDR3: CAISVGTNYGYTF; DNA: TGTGCCATCAGCGTTGGGACAAACTATGGCTACACCTTC
V: TRBV5-1; D: .; J: TRBJ1-4; size: few; CDR3: CASSLDSTNEKLFF; DNA: TGCGCCAGCAGCCTTGACTCAACTAATGAAAAACTGTTTTTT
V: TRBV7-8; D: .; J: TRBJ2-5; size: once; CDR3: CASSPLAQETQYF; DNA: TGTGCCAGCAGCCCCCTGGCCCAAGAGACCCAGTACTTC
V: TRBV27; D: .; J: TRBJ1-5; size: .; CDR3: CASSYRPSNQPQHF; DNA: TGTGCCAGCAGTTACAGACCAAGCAATCAGCCCCAGCATTTT
V: TRBV6-5; D: .; J: TRBJ1-4; size: .; CDR3: CASRPRPNEKLFF; DNA: TGTGCCAGCAGACCGAGGCCGAATGAAAAACTGTTTTTT
V: TRBV14; D: TRBD1; J: TRBJ1-6; size: .; CDR3: CASSQDGWDSDYNSPLHF; DNA: TGTGCCAGCAGCCAAGATGGGTGGGACAGTGACTATAATTCACCCCTCCACTTT
V: TRBV28; D: TRBD1; J: TRBJ1-1; size: few; CDR3: CASSLPIDRAEAFF; DNA: TGTGCCAGCAGTTTACCCATCGACAGGGCTGAAGCTTTCTTT
V: TRBV5-1; D: .; J: TRBJ2-5; size: .; CDR3: CASSLGQAQETQYF; DNA: TGCGCCAGCAGCTTGGGGCAGGCCCAAGAGACCCAGTACTTC
V: TRBV27; D: .; J: TRBJ1-5; size: once; CDR3: CASSSLRGETNQPQHF; DNA: TGTGCCAGCAGTTCGCTACGGGGGGAGACGAATCAGCCCCAGCATTTT
V: TRBV6-5; D: .; J: TRBJ1-2; size: .; CDR3: CASSTTGPLDGYTF; DNA: TGTGCCAGCAGTACTACAGGCCCCCTGGATGGCTACACCTTC
V: TRBV5-1; D: .; J: TRBJ2-1; size: .; CDR3: CASHEPDNEQFF; DNA: TGCGCCAGCCACGAACCAGACAATGAGCAGTTCTTC
V: TRBV7-2; D: TRBD2; J: TRBJ2-2; size: .; CDR3: CASSLSLAGTGELFF; DNA: TGTGCCAGCAGCTTAAGTCTAGCGGGCACCGGGGAGCTGTTTTTT
V: TRBV24-1; D: .; J: TRBJ1-2; size: .; CDR3: CATSDSRGPTYGYTF; DNA: TGTGCCACCAGTGACTCCAGGGGCCCCACATATGGCTACACCTTC
V: TRBV19; D: TRBD2; J: TRBJ2-1; size: .; CDR3: CASSGRTSGSSNEQFF; DNA: TGTGCCAGTAGTGGCCGGACTAGCGGGAGTTCCAATGAGCAGTTCTTC
V: TRBV7-9; D: TRBD2; J: TRBJ2-5; size: .; CDR3: CASSSPRLARETQYF; DNA: TGTGCCAGCAGCTCCCCAAGACTAGCTCGTGAGACCCAGTACTTC
V: TRBV5-1; D: .; J: TRBJ1-5; size: .; CDR3: CASSPSGPLSNQPQHF; DNA: TGCGCCAGCAGCCCGTCCGGTCCCTTGAGCAATCAGCCCCAGCATTTT
V: TRBV7-9; D: .; J: TRBJ1-2; size: .; CDR3: CASSPSGVGRAGYTF; DNA: TGTGCCAGCAGCCCTAGTGGCGTGGGGCGCGCTGGCTACACCTTC
V: TRBV5-1; D: .; J: TRBJ1-1; size: .; CDR3: CASSVTGNTEAFF; DNA: TGCGCCAGCAGTGTGACGGGGAACACTGAAGCTTTCTTT
V: TRBV18; D: .; J: TRBJ1-4; size: .; CDR3: CASSLDRVEEKLFF; DNA: TGTGCCAGCTCCCTAGACCGGGTGGAGGAAAAACTGTTTTTT
V: TRBV3-1/TRBV3-2; D: .; J: TRBJ1-2; size: .; CDR3: CASSPRTDLNYGYTF; DNA: TGTGCCAGCAGCCCGAGGACAGACCTTAACTATGGCTACACCTTC
V: TRBV19; D: TRBD1; J: TRBJ1-2; size: .; CDR3: CASSTDRDGYGYTF; DNA: TGTGCCAGTAGTACGGACAGGGATGGGTATGGCTACACCTTC
V: TRBV2; D: .; J: TRBJ2-6; size: .; CDR3: CASTLEAADGANVLTF; DNA: TGTGCCAGCACCCTGGAGGCCGCGGACGGGGCCAACGTCCTGACTTTC
V: TRBV30; D: .; J: TRBJ1-2; size: .; CDR3: CAFFGFNYGYTF; DNA: TGTGCTTTTTTCGGGTTTAACTATGGCTACACCTTC
V: TRBV30; D: .; J: TRBJ2-1; size: once; CDR3: CAWSALSYNEQFF; DNA: TGTGCCTGGAGTGCCCTGTCCTACAATGAGCAGTTCTTC
V: TRBV5-1; D: .; J: TRBJ2-3; size: .; CDR3: CASSLEGRSSTDTQYF; DNA: TGCGCCAGCAGCTTGGAGGGGCGCAGTAGCACAGATACGCAGTATTTT
V: TRBV5-4; D: TRBD2; J: TRBJ2-1; size: .; CDR3: CASRLAGGLYNEQFF; DNA: TGTGCCAGCCGATTAGCGGGAGGACTATACAATGAGCAGTTCTTC
V: TRBV7-2; D: .; J: TRBJ2-5; size: .; CDR3: CASSRRTGNQETQYF; DNA: TGTGCCAGCAGCCGGCGAACAGGGAACCAAGAGACCCAGTACTTC
V: TRBV12-3/TRBV12-4; D: .; J: TRBJ2-2; size: .; CDR3: CASGGTNTGELFF; DNA: TGTGCCAGCGGGGGGACTAACACCGGGGAGCTGTTTTTT
V: TRBV7-2; D: TRBD1; J: TRBJ1-1; size: .; CDR3: CASSSQGATPGTEAFF; DNA: TGTGCCAGCAGCTCACAGGGGGCGACGCCTGGCACTGAAGCTTTCTTT
V: TRBV5-1; D: .; J: TRBJ2-3; size: .; CDR3: CASRAGPPDTQYF; DNA: TGCGCCAGCAGAGCAGGTCCTCCAGATACGCAGTATTTT
V: TRBV30; D: .; J: TRBJ1-4; size: .; CDR3: CAWSPGGRTPNEKLFF; DNA: TGTGCCTGGAGCCCCGGAGGCAGAACCCCTAATGAAAAACTGTTTTTT
V: TRBV30; D: .; J: TRBJ2-5; size: .; CDR3: CAWGQQQETQYF; DNA: TGTGCCTGGGGACAGCAACAAGAGACCCAGTACTTC
V: TRBV11-2; D: .; J: TRBJ1-5; size: .; CDR3: CASSSVDTLQGQPQHF; DNA: TGTGCCAGCAGCTCCGTGGACACCCTACAGGGTCAGCCCCAGCATTTT